This T cell receptor (beta chain) was found in a study of shared clonotypes between healthy human individuals. Overall study results and limits: Owing to a small donor count, the genetic and exposure-history diversity represented was limited.

The length of the CDR3 is 14 residues. The V gene end was trimmed by 1 base and the J gene end by 16 bases; junction bases not matched to a gene: 12. Germline V lookup: CDR1 SGHDN, CDR2 FVKESK. Each replicate PCR on the sorted subsets used 200 to 250 ng DNA (around 31,000 T cell genomes). TCRdb keeps only in-frame clones here, not all; method: immunoSEQ multiplex PCR. The profile shows about 380,000 clones, around 96% of them singletons. The sample holds a few counts of this clone. Its target is not known. The sequence derives from a young man in good health. The specimen was memory CD8+ T cells sorted from blood. Subset described: CD45RO+ cells pooled with CCR7-negative TemRA cells. The rearrangement joins TRBV14 to TRBJ2-1; 8 bases are a match to TRBD2. As DNA, the CDR3 is TGTGCCAGCAGCCAAGCCTCCAGTCTAGCGGGTTACTTCTTC. Residues: CASSQASSLAGYFF.